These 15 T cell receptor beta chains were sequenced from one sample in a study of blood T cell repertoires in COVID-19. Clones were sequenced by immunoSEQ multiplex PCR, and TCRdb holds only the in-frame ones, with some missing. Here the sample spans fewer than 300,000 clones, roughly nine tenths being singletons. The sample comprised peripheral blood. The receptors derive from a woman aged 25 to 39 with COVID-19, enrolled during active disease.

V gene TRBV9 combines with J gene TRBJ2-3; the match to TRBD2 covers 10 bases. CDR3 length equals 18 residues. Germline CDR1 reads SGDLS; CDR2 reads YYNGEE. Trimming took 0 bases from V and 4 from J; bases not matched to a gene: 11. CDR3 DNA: TGTGCCAGCAGCGTAGTACACGGTCTAGCGGGAGAGGCAGATACGCAGTATTTT. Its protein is CASSVVHGLAGEADTQYF.

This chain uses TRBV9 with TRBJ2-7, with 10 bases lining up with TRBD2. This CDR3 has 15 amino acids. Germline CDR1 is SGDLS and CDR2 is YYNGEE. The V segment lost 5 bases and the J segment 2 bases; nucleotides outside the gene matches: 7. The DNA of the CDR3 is TGTGCCAGCAGAGAAGGGACTAGCGTTACCTACGAGCAGTACTTC. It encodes CASREGTSVTYEQYF. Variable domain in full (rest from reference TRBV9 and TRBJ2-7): DSGVTQTPKHLITATGQRVTLRCSPRSGDLSVYWYQQSLDQGLQFLIQYYNGEERAKGNILERFSAQQFPDLHSELNLSSLELGDSALYFCASREGTSVTYEQYFGPGTRLTVT.

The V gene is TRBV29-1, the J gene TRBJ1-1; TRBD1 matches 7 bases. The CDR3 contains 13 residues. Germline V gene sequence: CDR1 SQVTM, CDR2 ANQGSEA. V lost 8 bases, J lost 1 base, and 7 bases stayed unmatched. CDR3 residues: CSPTRTGNTEAFF. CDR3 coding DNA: TGCAGCCCGACTCGGACAGGGAACACTGAAGCTTTCTTT.

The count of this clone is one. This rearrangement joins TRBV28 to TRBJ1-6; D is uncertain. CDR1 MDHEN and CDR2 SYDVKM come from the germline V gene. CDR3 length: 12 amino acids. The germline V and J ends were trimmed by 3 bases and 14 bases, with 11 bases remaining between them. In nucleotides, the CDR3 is TGTGCCAGCAGTTTTTCGGGAGGTTCCCTCCACTTT. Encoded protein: CASSFSGGSLHF.

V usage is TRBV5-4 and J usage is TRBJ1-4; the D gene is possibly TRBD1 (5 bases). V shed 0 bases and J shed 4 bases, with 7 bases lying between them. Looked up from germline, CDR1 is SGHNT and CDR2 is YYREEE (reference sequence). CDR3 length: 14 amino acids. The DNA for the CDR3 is TGTGCCAGCAGCTTGGAGGGGTTTAATGAAAAACTGTTTTTT. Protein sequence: CASSLEGFNEKLFF.

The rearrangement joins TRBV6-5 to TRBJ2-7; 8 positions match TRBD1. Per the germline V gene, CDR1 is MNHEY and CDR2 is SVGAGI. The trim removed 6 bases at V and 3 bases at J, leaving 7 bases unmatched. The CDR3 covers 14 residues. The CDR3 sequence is CASSSDRVDYEQYF. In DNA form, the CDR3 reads TGTGCCAGCAGCTCGGACAGGGTTGACTACGAGCAGTACTTC.

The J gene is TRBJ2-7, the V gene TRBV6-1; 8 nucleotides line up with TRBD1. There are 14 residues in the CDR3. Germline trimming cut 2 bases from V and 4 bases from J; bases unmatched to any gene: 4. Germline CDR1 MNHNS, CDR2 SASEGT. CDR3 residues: CASSEQGAAYEQYF. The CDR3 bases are TGTGCCAGCAGTGAACAGGGGGCGGCGTACGAGCAGTACTTC.

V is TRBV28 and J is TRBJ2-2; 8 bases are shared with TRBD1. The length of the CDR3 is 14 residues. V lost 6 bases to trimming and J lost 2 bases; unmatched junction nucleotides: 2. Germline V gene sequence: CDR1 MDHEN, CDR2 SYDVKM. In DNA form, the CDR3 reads TGTGCCAGCAGCAGGGGGCGTAACACCGGGGAGCTGTTTTTT. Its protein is CASSRGRNTGELFF.

For the CDR3, the DNA is TGTGCCAGCAGCCTGGACACCTCAAACATTCAGTACTTC. Protein product: CASSLDTSNIQYF. V gene TRBV5-4 combines with J gene TRBJ2-4, with TRBD1 as a possible D gene (5 bases). The V gene lost 4 bases and the J gene lost 6 bases, with 11 bases spanning the gap. The CDR3 sequence is 13 residues long. Per the germline V gene, CDR1 is SGHNT and CDR2 is YYREEE (reference sequence).

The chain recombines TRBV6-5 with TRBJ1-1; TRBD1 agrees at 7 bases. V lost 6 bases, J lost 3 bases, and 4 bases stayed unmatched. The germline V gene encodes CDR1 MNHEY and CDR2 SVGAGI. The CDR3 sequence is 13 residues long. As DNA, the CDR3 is TGTGCCAGCAGGGGACAGCTGTACACTGAAGCTTTCTTT. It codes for CASRGQLYTEAFF.

The CDR3 region is CASSFKWAGLSNQPQHF. The CDR3 nucleotides are TGTGCCAGCAGTTTCAAATGGGCAGGCCTTAGCAATCAGCCCCAGCATTTT. The rearrangement joins TRBV28 to TRBJ1-5; no clear D. Per the germline V gene, CDR1 is MDHEN and CDR2 is SYDVKM. The CDR3 is 17 amino acids. V was trimmed by 3 bases and J by 0 bases, leaving 15 bases between them.

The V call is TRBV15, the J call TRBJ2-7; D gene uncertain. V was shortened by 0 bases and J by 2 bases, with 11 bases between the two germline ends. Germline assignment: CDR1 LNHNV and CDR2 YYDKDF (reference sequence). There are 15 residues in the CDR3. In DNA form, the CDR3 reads TGTGCCACCAGCAGAGATCAAGCATCAACCTACGAGCAGTACTTC. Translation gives CATSRDQASTYEQYF.

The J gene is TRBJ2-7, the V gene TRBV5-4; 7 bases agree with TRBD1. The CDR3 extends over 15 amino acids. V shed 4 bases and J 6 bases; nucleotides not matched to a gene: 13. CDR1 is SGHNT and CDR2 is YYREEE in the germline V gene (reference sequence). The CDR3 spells CASSLASGQVAEQYF. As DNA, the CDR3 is TGTGCCAGCAGCCTGGCCTCTGGACAGGTGGCCGAGCAGTACTTC.

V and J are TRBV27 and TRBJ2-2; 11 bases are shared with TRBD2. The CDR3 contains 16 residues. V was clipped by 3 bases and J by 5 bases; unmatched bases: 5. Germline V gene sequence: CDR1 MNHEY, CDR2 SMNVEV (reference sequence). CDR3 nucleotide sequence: TGTGCCAGCAGTTTGTGGGCTAGCGGGAGGACCGGGGAGCTGTTTTTT. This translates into CASSLWASGRTGELFF.

CDR3 sequence: CASSQEPGLAGGSEQYF. CDR3 DNA: TGCGCCAGCAGCCAAGAACCGGGACTAGCGGGAGGGTCCGAGCAGTACTTC. V usage is TRBV4-1 and J usage is TRBJ2-7, with 16 nucleotides matching TRBD2. Per the germline V gene, CDR1 is MGHRA and CDR2 is YSYEKL. Trimming at V came to 0 bases and at J to 6 bases, leaving 5 bases not matched to a gene. The CDR3 contains 17 residues.